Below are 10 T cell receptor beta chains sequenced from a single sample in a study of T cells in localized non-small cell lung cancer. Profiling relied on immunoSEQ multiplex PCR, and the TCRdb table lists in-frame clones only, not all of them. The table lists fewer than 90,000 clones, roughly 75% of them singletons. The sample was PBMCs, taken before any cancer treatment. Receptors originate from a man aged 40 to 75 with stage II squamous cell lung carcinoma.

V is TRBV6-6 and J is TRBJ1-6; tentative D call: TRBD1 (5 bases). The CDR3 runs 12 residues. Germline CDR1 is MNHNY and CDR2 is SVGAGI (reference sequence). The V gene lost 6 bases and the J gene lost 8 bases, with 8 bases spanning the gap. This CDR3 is CASRGADSPLHF. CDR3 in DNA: TGTGCCAGCAGAGGGGCGGATTCACCCCTCCACTTT.

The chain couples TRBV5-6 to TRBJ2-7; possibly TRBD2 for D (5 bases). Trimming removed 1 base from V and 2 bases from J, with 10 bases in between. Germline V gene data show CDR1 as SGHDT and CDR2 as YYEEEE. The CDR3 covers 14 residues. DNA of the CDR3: TGTGCCAGCAGCTTGACGAGGGAACCCTACGAGCAGTACTTC. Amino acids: CASSLTREPYEQYF.

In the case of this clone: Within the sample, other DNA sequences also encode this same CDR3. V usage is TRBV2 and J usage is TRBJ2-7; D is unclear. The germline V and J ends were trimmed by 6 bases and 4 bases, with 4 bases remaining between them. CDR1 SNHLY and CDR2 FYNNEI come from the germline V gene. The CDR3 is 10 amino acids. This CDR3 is CASSGYEQYF. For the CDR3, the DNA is TGTGCCAGCAGCGGTTACGAGCAGTACTTC. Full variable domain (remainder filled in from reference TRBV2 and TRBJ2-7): EPEVTQTPSHQVTQMGQEVILRCVPISNHLYFYWYRQILGQKVEFLVSFYNNEISEKSEIFDDQFSVERPDGSNFTLKIRSTKLEDSAMYFCASSGYEQYFGPGTRLTVT.

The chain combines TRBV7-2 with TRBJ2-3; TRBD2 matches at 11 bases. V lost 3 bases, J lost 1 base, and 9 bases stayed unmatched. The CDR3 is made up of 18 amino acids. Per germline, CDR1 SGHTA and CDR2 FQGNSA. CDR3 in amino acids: CASSLAQLAGVGTDTQYF. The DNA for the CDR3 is TGTGCCAGCAGCTTGGCGCAACTAGCGGGAGTCGGCACAGATACGCAGTATTTT.

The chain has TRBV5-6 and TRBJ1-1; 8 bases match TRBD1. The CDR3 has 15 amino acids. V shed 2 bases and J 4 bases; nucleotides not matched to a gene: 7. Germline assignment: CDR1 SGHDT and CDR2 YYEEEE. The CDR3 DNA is TGTGCCAGCAGCTTCCGGACAGGGATTGCCACTGAAGCTTTCTTT. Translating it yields CASSFRTGIATEAFF.

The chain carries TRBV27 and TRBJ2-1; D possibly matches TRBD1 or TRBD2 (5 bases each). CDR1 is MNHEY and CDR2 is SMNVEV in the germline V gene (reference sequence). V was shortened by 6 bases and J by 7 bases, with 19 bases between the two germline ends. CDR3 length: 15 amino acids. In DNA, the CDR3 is TGTGCCAGCAGCTCTTCAGCGGTGGGGCTGAATGAGCAGTTCTTC. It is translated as CASSSSAVGLNEQFF.

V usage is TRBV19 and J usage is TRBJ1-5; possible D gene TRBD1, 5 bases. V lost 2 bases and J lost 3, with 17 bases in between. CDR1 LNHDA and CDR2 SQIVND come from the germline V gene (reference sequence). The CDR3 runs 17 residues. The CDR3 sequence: CASSIPLLGQYNQPQHF. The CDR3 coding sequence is TGTGCCAGTAGTATACCATTATTGGGGCAGTACAATCAGCCCCAGCATTTT.

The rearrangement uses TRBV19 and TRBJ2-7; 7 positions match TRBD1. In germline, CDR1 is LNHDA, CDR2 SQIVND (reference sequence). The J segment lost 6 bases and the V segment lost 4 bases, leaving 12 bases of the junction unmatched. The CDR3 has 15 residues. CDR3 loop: CASSTPGQGVGEQYF. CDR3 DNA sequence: TGTGCCAGTAGTACACCGGGCCAGGGGGTTGGCGAGCAGTACTTC.

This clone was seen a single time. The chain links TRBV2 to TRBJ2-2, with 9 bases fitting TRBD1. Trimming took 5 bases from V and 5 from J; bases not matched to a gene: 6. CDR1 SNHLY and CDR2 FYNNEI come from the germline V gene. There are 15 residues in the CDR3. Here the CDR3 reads CASSYTGGGTGELFF. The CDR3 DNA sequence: TGTGCCAGCAGTTATACAGGGGGCGGGACCGGGGAGCTGTTTTTT.

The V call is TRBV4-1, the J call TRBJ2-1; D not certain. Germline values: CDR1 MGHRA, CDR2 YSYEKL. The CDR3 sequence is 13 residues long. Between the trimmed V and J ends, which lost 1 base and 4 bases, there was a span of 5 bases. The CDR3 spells CASSQVLYNEQFF. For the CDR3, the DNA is TGCGCCAGCAGCCAAGTCCTTTACAATGAGCAGTTCTTC.